This T cell receptor (beta chain) came from a study of cytomegalovirus exposure and HLA in healthy donors. A single count supports this clone. Researchers ran the PCR with 60 Vbeta and 13 Jbeta primers. Data came from immunoSEQ multiplex PCR; TCRdb stores just in-frame clones and leaves some out. The table has around 140,000 clones, 70% to 85% seen once. The ends lost 6 bases at V and 2 bases at J; junction bases unmatched: 4. Germline V gives CDR1 SNHLY, CDR2 FYNNEI. The CDR3 is made up of 15 amino acids. Material: PBMCs. The chain has TRBV2 and TRBJ2-2, with 9 bases matching TRBD2. This receptor was taken from a man aged 25 to 40 in good health and CMV-seropositive. The CDR3 loop reads CASRETSGNTGELFF. The CDR3 nucleotides are TGTGCCAGCAGGGAGACTAGCGGAAACACCGGGGAGCTGTTTTTT.